This T cell receptor beta chain comes out of a study of blood T cell repertoires in COVID-19. Study information: Both acute and convalescent COVID-19 samples were obtained from the United States, Italy and Spain.

The CDR3 is 15 amino acids. Only in-frame clones appear in the TCRdb table, and some are missing; sequencing was by immunoSEQ multiplex PCR. This table holds roughly 170,000 clones, roughly 80% found once. The TCR originated in a woman in her 40s with acute COVID-19. Sample: PBMCs or T cells enriched from blood (not recorded which). The rearrangement uses TRBV12-1 and TRBJ1-5; no check of the table's D call, TRBD1, against the DNA was made. TRBV12-1 is a listed pseudogene. In DNA form, the CDR3 reads TGTGCCAGCAGGTCAATTACCCAGTGTAATCAGCCCCAGCATTTT. Its protein product is CASRSITQCNQPQHF.